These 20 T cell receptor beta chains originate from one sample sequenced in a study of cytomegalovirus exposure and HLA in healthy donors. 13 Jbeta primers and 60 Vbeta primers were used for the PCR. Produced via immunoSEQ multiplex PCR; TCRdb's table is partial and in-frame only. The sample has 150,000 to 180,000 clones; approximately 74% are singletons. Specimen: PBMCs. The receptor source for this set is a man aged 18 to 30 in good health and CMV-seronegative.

The CDR3: CASRDSYGNTIYF. The DNA of the CDR3 is TGTGCCAGCCGAGACAGTTACGGAAACACCATATATTTT. The chain joins TRBV6-5 to TRBJ1-3, with D perhaps matching TRBD1 (5 bases). CDR1 MNHEY and CDR2 SVGAGI come from the germline V gene. This CDR3 is 13 amino acids long. Trimming took off 8 bases at V and 4 bases at J, with 12 bases between the two ends.

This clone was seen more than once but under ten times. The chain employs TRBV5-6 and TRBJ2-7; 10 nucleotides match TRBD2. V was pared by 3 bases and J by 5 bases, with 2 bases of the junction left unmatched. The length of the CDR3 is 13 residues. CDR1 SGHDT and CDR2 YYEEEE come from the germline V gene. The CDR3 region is CASSYGTSDEQYV. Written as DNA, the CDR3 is TGTGCCAGCAGCTATGGGACTAGCGACGAGCAGTACGTC.

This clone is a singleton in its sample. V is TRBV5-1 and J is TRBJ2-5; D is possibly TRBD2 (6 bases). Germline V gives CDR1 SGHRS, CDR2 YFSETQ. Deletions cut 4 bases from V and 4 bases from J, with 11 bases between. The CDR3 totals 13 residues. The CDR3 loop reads CASSIGLPETQYF. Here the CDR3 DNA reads TGCGCCAGCAGCATAGGACTACCAGAGACCCAGTACTTC.

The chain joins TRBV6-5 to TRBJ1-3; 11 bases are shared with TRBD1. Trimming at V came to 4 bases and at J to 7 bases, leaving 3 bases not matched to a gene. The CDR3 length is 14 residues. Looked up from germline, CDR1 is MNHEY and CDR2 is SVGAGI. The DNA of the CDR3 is TGTGCCAGCAGTTCCGGGACAGGGGGTAACACCATATATTTT. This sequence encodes CASSSGTGGNTIYF.

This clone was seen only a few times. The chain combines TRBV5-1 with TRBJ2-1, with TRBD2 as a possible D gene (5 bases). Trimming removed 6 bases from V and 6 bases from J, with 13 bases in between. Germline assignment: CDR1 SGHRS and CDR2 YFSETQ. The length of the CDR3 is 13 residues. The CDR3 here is CASNAAGVNEQFF. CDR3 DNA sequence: TGCGCCAGCAACGCGGCCGGGGTCAATGAGCAGTTCTTC.

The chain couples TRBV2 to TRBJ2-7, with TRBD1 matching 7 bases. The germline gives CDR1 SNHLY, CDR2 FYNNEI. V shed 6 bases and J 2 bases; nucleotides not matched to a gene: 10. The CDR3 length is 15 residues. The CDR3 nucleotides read TGTGCCAGCAGGACTCTGCGGCAGGGGGCCTACGAGCAGTACGTC. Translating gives CASRTLRQGAYEQYV.

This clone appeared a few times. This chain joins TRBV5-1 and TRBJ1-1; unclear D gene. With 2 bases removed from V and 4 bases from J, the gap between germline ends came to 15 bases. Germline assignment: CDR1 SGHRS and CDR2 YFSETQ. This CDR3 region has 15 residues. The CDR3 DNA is TGCGCCAGCAGCTTTAGTGTAGGGAGTAGCACTGAAGCTTTCTTT. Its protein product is CASSFSVGSSTEAFF. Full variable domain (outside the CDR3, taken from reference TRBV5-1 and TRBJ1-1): KAGVTQTPRYLIKTRGQQVTLSCSPISGHRSVSWYQQTPGQGLQFLFEYFSETQRNKGNFPGRFSGRQFSNSRSEMNVSTLELGDSALYLCASSFSVGSSTEAFFGQGTRLTVV.

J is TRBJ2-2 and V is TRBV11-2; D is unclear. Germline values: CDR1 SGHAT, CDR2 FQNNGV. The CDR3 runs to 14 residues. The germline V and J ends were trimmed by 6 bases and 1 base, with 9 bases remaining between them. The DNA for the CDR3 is TGTGCCAGCAGTTCCCACATGAACACCGGGGAGCTGTTTTTT. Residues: CASSSHMNTGELFF.

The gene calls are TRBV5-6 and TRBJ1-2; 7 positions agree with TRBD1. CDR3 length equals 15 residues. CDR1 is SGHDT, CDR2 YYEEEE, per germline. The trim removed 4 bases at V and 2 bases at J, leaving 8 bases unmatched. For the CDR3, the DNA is TGTGCCAGCAGCATACAGGGGTTGGCGAACTATGGCTACACCTTC. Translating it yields CASSIQGLANYGYTF. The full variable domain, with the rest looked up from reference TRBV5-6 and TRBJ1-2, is DAGVTQSPTHLIKTRGQQVTLRCSPKSGHDTVSWYQQALGQGPQFIFQYYEEEERQRGNFPDRFSGHQFPNYSSELNVNALLLGDSALYLCASSIQGLANYGYTFGSGTRLTVV.

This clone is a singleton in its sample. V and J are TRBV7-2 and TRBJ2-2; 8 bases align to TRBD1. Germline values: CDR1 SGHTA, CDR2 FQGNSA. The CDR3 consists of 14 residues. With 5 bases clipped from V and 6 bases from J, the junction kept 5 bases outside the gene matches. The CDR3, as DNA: TGTGCCAGCAGCCCGCAACAGGGGGCCGGGGAGCTGTTTTTT. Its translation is CASSPQQGAGELFF.

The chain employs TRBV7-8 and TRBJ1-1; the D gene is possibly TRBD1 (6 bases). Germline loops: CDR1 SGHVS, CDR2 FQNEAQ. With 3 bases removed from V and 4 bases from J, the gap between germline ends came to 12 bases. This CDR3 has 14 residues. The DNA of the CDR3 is TGTGCCAGCAGCTTTGGGGGCGCGATCACTGAAGCTTTCTTT. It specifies CASSFGGAITEAFF.

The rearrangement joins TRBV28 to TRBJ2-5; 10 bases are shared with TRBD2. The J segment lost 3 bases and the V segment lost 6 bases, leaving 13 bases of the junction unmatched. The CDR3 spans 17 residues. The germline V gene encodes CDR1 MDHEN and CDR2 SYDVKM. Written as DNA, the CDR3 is TGTGCCAGCAGCCTGGGTGCTAGCGGGGGAAAGAAAGAGACCCAGTACTTC. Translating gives CASSLGASGGKKETQYF.

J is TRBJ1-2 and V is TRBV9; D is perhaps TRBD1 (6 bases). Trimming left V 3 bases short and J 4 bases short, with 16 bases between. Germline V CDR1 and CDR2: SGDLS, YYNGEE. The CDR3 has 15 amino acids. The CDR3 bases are TGTGCCAGCAGCGCACAGGGCGGATCTAGCTATGGCTACACCTTC. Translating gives CASSAQGGSSYGYTF.

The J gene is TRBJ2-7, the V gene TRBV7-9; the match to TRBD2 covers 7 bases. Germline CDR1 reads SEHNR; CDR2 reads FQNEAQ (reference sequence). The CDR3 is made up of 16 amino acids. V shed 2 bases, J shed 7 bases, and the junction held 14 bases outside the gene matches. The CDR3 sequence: CASSLWGLMGTWEQYF. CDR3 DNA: TGTGCCAGCAGCTTATGGGGACTAATGGGCACCTGGGAGCAGTACTTC. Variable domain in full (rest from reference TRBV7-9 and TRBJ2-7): DTGVSQNPRHKITKRGQNVTFRCDPISEHNRLYWYRQTLGQGPEFLTYFQNEAQLEKSRLLSDRFSAERPKGSFSTLEIQRTEQGDSAMYLCASSLWGLMGTWEQYFGPGTRLTVT.

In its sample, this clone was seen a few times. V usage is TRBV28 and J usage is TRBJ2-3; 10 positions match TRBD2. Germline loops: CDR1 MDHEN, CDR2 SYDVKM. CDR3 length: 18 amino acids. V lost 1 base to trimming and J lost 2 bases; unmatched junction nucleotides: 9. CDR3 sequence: CASSLFSRLAGDTDTQYF. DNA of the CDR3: TGTGCCAGCAGTTTATTCTCTCGGCTAGCGGGGGACACAGATACGCAGTATTTT.

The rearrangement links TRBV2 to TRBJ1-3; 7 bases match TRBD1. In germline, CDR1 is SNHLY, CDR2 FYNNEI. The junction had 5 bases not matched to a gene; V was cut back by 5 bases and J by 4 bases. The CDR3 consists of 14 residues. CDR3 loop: CASSFGTAGNTIYF. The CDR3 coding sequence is TGTGCCAGCAGTTTTGGGACAGCGGGAAACACCATATATTTT. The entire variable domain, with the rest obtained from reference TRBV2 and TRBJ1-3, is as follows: EPEVTQTPSHQVTQMGQEVILRCVPISNHLYFYWYRQILGQKVEFLVSFYNNEISEKSEIFDDQFSVERPDGSNFTLKIRSTKLEDSAMYFCASSFGTAGNTIYFGEGSWLTVV.

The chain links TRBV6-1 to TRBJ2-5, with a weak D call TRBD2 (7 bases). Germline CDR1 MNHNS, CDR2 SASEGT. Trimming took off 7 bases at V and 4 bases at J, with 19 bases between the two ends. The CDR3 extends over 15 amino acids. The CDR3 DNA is TGTGCCAGCAACCCGCCGGGGGGCAGGGGAGAGACCCAGTACTTC. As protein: CASNPPGGRGETQYF.

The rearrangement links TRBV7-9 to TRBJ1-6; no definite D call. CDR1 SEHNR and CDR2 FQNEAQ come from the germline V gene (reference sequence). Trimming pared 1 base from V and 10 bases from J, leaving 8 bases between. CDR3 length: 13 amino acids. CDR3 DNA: TGTGCCAGCAGCTTAGGGGCTGACTCACCCCTCCACTTT. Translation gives CASSLGADSPLHF.

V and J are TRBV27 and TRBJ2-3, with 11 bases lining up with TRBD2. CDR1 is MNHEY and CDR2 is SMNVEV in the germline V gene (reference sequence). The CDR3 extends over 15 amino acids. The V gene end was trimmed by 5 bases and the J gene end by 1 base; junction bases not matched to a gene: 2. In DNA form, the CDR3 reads TGTGCCAGCAGTCTACTAGCGGGGGGCACAGATACGCAGTATTTT. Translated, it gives CASSLLAGGTDTQYF.

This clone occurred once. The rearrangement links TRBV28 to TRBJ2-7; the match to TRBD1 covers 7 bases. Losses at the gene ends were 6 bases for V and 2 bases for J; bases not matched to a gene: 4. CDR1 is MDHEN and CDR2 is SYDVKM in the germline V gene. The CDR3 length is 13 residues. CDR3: CASRDQGAYEQYV. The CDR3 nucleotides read TGTGCCAGCAGGGACCAGGGGGCCTACGAGCAGTACGTC.